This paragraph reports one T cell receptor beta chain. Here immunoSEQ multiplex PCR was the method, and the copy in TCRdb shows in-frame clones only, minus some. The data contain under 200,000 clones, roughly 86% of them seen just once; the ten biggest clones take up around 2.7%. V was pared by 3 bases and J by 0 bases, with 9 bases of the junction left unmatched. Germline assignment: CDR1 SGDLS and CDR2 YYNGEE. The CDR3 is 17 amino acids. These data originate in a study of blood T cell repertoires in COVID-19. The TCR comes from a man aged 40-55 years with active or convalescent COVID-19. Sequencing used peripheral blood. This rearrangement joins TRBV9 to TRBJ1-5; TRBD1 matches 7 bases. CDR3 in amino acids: CASSAEEGTDSNQPQHF. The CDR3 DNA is TGTGCCAGCAGCGCTGAAGAGGGGACAGATAGCAATCAGCCCCAGCATTTT.